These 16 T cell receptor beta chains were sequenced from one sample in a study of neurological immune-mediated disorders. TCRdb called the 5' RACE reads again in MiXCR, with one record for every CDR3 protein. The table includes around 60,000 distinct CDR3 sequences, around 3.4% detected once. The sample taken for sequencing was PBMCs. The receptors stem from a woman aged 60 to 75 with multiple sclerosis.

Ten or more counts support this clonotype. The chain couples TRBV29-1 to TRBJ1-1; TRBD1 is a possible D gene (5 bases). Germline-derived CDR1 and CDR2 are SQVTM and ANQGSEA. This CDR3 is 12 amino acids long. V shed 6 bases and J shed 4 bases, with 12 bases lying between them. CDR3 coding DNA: TGCAGCGTCCTTCAGGGTAGCACTGAAGCTTTCTTT. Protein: CSVLQGSTEAFF.

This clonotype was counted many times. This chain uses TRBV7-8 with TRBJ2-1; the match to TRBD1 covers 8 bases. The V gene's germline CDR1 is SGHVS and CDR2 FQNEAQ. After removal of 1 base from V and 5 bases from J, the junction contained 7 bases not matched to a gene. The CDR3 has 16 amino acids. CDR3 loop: CASSLGRTGRHNEQFF. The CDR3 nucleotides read TGTGCCAGCAGCTTAGGTCGGACAGGGAGGCACAATGAGCAGTTCTTC.

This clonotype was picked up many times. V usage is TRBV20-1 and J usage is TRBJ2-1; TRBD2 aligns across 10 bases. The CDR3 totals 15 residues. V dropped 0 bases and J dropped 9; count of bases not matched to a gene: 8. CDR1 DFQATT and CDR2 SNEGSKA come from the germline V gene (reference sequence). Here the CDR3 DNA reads TGCAGTGCTAGAGATTTCCTAGCGGGAGTAGGTGAGCAGTTCTTC. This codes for CSARDFLAGVGEQFF.

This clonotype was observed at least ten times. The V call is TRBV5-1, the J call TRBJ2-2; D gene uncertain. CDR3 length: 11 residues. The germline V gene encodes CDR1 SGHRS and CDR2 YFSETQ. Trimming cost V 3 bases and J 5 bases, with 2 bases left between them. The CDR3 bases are TGCGCCAGCAGCTGGACCGGGGAGCTGTTTTTT. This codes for CASSWTGELFF.

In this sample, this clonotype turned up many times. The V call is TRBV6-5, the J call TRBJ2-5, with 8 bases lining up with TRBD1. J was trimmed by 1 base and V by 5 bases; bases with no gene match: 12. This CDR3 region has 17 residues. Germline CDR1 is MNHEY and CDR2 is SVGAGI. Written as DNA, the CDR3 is TGTGCCAGCAGTAGGGGTTCCCTCAGGGGGCTCCAAGAGACCCAGTACTTC. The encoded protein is CASSRGSLRGLQETQYF.

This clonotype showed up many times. The chain's CDR3 is CASSLAVSGGSQGDTQYF. CDR3 DNA: TGTGCCAGCAGCTTAGCAGTTAGCGGGGGCAGTCAGGGAGATACGCAGTATTTT. The chain has TRBV7-2 and TRBJ2-3, with 9 bases lining up with TRBD2. Per the germline V gene, CDR1 is SGHTA and CDR2 is FQGNSA. Trimming removed 0 bases from V and 5 bases from J; junction bases left unmatched: 12. There are 18 residues in the CDR3.

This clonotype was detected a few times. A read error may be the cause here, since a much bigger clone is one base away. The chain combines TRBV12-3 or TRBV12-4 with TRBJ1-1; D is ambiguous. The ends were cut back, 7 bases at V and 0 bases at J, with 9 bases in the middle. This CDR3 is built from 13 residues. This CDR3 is CASIGKLNTEAFF. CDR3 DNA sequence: TGTGCCAGCATTGGGAAGTTGAACACTGAAGCTTTCTTT.

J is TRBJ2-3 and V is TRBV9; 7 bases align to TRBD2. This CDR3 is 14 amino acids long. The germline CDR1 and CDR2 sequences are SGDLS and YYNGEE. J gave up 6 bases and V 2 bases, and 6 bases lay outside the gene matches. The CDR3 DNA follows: TGTGCCAGCAGCGTGGACGGCGGGGGTGATACGCAGTATTTT. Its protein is CASSVDGGGDTQYF.

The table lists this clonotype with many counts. The CDR3 sequence: CAWSVTGGTRGANVLTF. DNA for the CDR3: TGTGCCTGGAGTGTTACAGGGGGGACCCGCGGGGCCAACGTCCTGACTTTC. The V call is TRBV30, the J call TRBJ2-6; 8 bases are shared with TRBD1. V was pared by 0 bases and J by 4 bases, with 8 bases of the junction left unmatched. The CDR3 length is 17 residues. From germline, CDR1 is GTSNPN and CDR2 SVGIG (reference sequence).

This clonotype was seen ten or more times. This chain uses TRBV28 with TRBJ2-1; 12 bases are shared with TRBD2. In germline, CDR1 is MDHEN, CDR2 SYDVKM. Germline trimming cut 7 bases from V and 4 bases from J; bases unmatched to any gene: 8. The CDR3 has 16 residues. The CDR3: CASKLAGGRYYNEQFF. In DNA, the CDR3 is TGTGCCAGCAAACTAGCGGGAGGCCGCTATTACAATGAGCAGTTCTTC.

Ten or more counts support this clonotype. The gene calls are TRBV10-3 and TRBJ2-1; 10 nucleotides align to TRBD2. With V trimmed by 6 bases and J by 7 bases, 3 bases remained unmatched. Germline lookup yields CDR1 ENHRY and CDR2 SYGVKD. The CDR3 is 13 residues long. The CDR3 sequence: CAIRRLAGNEQFF. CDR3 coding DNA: TGTGCCATCAGAAGACTAGCGGGTAATGAGCAGTTCTTC.

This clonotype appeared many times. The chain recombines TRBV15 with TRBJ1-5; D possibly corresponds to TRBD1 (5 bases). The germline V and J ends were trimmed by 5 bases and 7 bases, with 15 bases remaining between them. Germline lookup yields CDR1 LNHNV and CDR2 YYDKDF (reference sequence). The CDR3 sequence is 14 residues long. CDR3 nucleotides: TGTGCCACCAGCGGTTATGGGACGGGACAGCCCCAGCATTTT. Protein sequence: CATSGYGTGQPQHF.

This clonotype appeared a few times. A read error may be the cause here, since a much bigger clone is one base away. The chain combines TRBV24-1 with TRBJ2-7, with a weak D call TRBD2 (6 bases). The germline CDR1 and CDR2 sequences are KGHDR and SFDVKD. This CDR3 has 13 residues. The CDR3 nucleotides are TGTGCCAACAGTGATGGGACTCGCCACGAGCAGTACTTC. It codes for CANSDGTRHEQYF.

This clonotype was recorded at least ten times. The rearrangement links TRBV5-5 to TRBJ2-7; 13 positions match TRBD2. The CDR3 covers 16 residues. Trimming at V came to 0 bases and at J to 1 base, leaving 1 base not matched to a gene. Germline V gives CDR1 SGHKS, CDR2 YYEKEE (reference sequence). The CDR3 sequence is CASSLGTSGGSYEQYF. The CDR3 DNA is TGTGCCAGCAGCTTGGGGACTAGCGGGGGTTCCTACGAGCAGTACTTC.

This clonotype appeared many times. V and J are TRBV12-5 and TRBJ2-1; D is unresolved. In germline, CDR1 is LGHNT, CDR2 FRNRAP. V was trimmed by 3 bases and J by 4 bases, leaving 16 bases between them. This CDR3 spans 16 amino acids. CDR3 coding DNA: TGTGCTAGTGGTTTCGCACGCCGAGCAGGTTACAATGAGCAGTTCTTC. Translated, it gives CASGFARRAGYNEQFF.

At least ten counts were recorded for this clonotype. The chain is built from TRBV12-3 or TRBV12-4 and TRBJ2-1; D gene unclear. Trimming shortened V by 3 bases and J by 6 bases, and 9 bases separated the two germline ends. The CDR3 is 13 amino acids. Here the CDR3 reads CASSFVYTNEQFF. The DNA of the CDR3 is TGTGCCAGCAGTTTCGTCTACACCAATGAGCAGTTCTTC.